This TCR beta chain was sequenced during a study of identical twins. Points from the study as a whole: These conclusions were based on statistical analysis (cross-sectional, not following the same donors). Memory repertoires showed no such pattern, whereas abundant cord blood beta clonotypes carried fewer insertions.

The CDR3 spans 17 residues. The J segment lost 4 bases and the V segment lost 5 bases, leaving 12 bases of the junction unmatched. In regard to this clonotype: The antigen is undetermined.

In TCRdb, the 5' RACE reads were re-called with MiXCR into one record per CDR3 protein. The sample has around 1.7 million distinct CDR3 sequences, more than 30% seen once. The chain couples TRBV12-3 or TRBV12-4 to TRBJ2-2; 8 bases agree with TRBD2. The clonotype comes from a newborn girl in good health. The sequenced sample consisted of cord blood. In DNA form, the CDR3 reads TGTGCCAGCAGTGCCGGACAGCTAGCGGGTAGCACCGGGGAGCTGTTTTTT. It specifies CASSAGQLAGSTGELFF.